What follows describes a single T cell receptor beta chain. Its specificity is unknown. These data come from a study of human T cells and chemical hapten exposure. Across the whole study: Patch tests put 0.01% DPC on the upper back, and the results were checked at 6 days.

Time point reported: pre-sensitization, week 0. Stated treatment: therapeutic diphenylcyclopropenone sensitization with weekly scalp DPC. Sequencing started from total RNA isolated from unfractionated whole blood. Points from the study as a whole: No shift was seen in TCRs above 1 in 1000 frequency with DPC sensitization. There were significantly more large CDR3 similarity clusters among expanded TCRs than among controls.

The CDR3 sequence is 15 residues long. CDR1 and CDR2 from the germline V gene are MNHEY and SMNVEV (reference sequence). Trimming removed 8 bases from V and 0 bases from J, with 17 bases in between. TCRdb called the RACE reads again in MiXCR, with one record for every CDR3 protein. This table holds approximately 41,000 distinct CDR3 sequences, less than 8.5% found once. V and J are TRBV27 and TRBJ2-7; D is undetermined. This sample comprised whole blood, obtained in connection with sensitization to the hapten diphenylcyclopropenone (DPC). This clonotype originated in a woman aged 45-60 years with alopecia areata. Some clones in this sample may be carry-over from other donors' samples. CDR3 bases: TGTGCCAGCCGAGGCCCCCCCACCTCCTCCTACGAGCAGTACTTC. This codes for CASRGPPTSSYEQYF.